These T cell receptor beta chains were read from a single sample in a study of OX40 agonist ivuxolimab in advanced cancers. Sequenced by immunoSEQ multiplex PCR; TCRdb stores in-frame clones only, minus some. The sample lists approximately 77,000 clones, 80% to 95% occurring once. Sequences were derived from CD4+ or CD8+ T cells sorted from blood, sampled in a trial of the OX40 agonist ivuxolimab. These receptors were taken from an adult with an advanced solid tumor such as melanoma, head and neck, liver or kidney cancer. Both conserved end residues are part of each CDR3. The order of the fields is CDR3 protein, CDR3 DNA, clone size, D gene, V gene, J gene. D genes are given only for firm matches. Clone size is given for some rows only: seen once, a few or many times, or a class if the clone is expanded.

cdr3_aa: CASSQEKDLNEKLFF
cdr3_nt: TGCGCCAGCAGCCAAGAGAAGGATTTAAATGAAAAACTGTTTTTT
clone_size: .
d_call: .
v_call: TRBV4-3
j_call: TRBJ1-4

cdr3_aa: CASSPSLPGGYNEQFF
cdr3_nt: TGTGCCAGCAGCCCCAGCCTCCCCGGCGGCTACAATGAGCAGTTCTTC
clone_size: .
d_call: .
v_call: TRBV7-6
j_call: TRBJ2-1

cdr3_aa: CASSPVEETQYF
cdr3_nt: TGTGCCAGCTCACCGGTTGAAGAGACCCAGTACTTC
clone_size: .
d_call: .
v_call: TRBV18
j_call: TRBJ2-5

cdr3_aa: CASSPRAIGNEQFF
cdr3_nt: TGTGCCAGCAGCCCGCGGGCCATAGGGAATGAGCAGTTCTTC
clone_size: .
d_call: .
v_call: TRBV21-1
j_call: TRBJ2-1

cdr3_aa: CASSIDRAYGYTF
cdr3_nt: TGTGCCAGTAGTATCGACAGGGCCTATGGCTACACCTTC
clone_size: .
d_call: TRBD1
v_call: TRBV19
j_call: TRBJ1-2

cdr3_aa: CASRREGPYNEQFF
cdr3_nt: TGTGCCAGCAGGCGGGAGGGCCCCTACAATGAGCAGTTCTTC
clone_size: .
d_call: TRBD2
v_call: TRBV11-2
j_call: TRBJ2-1

cdr3_aa: CASSSQGDMNTEAFF
cdr3_nt: TGTGCCAGCAGTTCACAGGGGGACATGAACACTGAAGCTTTCTTT
clone_size: .
d_call: TRBD1
v_call: TRBV28
j_call: TRBJ1-1

cdr3_aa: CAPRGRLTYEQYF
cdr3_nt: TGTGCCCCCAGGGGAAGGTTGACCTACGAGCAGTACTTC
clone_size: .
d_call: .
v_call: TRBV6-5
j_call: TRBJ2-7

cdr3_aa: CASSLTQEPYEQYF
cdr3_nt: TGTGCCAGCAGCTTAACACAGGAGCCCTACGAGCAGTACTTC
clone_size: once
d_call: .
v_call: TRBV7-9
j_call: TRBJ2-7

cdr3_aa: CAWSNGQYGYTF
cdr3_nt: TGTGCCTGGAGTAACGGACAGTATGGCTACACCTTC
clone_size: .
d_call: .
v_call: TRBV30
j_call: TRBJ1-2

cdr3_aa: CASGGRLAGGRDTGELFF
cdr3_nt: TGCGCCAGCGGCGGACGGCTAGCGGGAGGCCGCGACACCGGGGAGCTGTTTTTT
clone_size: .
d_call: TRBD2
v_call: TRBV4-3
j_call: TRBJ2-2

cdr3_aa: CASSLEGQALDEQYF
cdr3_nt: TGCGCCAGCAGCTTGGAGGGACAGGCACTAGACGAGCAGTACTTC
clone_size: .
d_call: TRBD1
v_call: TRBV5-1
j_call: TRBJ2-7

cdr3_aa: CASSQSHIPRVGTDTQYF
cdr3_nt: TGCGCCAGCAGTCAATCGCACATACCCAGGGTTGGTACAGATACGCAGTATTTT
clone_size: few
d_call: .
v_call: TRBV23-1
j_call: TRBJ2-3

cdr3_aa: CASKRGAVNEQFF
cdr3_nt: TGTGCCTCAAAGCGGGGGGCGGTAAATGAGCAGTTCTTC
clone_size: .
d_call: TRBD2
v_call: TRBV30
j_call: TRBJ2-1